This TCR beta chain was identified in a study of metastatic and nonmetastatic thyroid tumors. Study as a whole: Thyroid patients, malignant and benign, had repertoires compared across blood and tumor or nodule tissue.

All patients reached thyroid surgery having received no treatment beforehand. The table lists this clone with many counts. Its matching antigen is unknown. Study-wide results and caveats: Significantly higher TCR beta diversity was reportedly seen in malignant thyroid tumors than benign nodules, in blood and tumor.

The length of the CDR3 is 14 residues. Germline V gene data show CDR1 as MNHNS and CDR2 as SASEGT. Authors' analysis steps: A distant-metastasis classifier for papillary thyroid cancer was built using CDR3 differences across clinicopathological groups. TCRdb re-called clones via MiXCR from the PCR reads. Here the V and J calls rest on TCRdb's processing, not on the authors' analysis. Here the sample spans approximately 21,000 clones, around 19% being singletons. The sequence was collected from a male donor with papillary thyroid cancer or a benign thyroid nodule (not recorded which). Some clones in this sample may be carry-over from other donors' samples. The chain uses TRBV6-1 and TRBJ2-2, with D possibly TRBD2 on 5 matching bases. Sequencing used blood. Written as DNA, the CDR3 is TGTGCGCACGGCAGTCGGGGGAACACCGGGGAGCTGTTTTTT. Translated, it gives CAHGSRGNTGELFF.